Each of the 20 T cell receptor beta chains below was sequenced from the same sample in a study of shared clonotypes between healthy human individuals. Sequenced by immunoSEQ multiplex PCR; TCRdb stores in-frame clones only, minus some. The table lists about 480,000 clones, almost 80% of them singletons. Sequenced input: PBMCs. Every receptor here comes from a woman aged 35 to 49 in good health. Some clones in this sample may be carry-over from other donors' samples.

This chain connects TRBV7-2 to TRBJ2-3, with D possibly TRBD1 on 5 matching bases. CDR1 SGHTA and CDR2 FQGNSA come from the germline V gene. The CDR3 runs to 16 residues. Deletions cut 0 bases from V and 6 bases from J, with 16 bases between. The CDR3 bases are TGTGCCAGCAGCTTAGCAGGGGTAGGACCCATGGATACGCAGTATTTT. Its protein product is CASSLAGVGPMDTQYF.

This clone showed up just once. The chain links TRBV9 to TRBJ2-1, with TRBD2 matching 11 bases. The CDR3 consists of 16 residues. Germline CDR1 SGDLS, CDR2 YYNGEE. The junction had 3 bases not matched to a gene; V was cut back by 4 bases and J by 0 bases. CDR3 loop: CASSSLAGVSYNEQFF. In DNA, the CDR3 is TGTGCCAGCAGCTCACTAGCGGGAGTCTCCTACAATGAGCAGTTCTTC.

The chain couples TRBV6-6 to TRBJ1-4, with unresolved D. The germline V gene has CDR1 MNHNY and CDR2 SVGAGI (reference sequence). Between the trimmed V and J ends, which lost 2 bases and 5 bases, there was a span of 9 bases. There are 14 residues in the CDR3. CDR3 DNA: TGTGCCAGCAGTTACGGCCTGCCGAATGAAAAACTGTTTTTT. Translation gives CASSYGLPNEKLFF.

The chain combines TRBV7-2 with TRBJ2-5; TRBD1 might be the D (5 bases). Germline V gene lookup returns CDR1 SGHTA and CDR2 FQGNSA. V was pared by 2 bases and J by 5 bases, with 6 bases between. The CDR3 is 12 amino acids. In nucleotides, the CDR3 is TGTGCCAGCAGCTTAAACAGGGAGACCCAGTACTTC. Residues: CASSLNRETQYF.

The chain has TRBV10-3 and TRBJ2-1; weak D call: TRBD2 (6 bases). V shed 0 bases and J shed 9 bases, with 9 bases lying between them. There are 13 residues in the CDR3. From germline, CDR1 is ENHRY and CDR2 SYGVKD. The CDR3 DNA reads as TGTGCCATCAGTGAGTCTAAGGGAGGTGAGCAGTTCTTC. Its protein is CAISESKGGEQFF.

The V and J genes are TRBV7-2 and TRBJ2-1; 15 bases match TRBD2. The V gene's germline CDR1 is SGHTA and CDR2 FQGNSA. The CDR3 has 16 amino acids. V lost 0 bases, J lost 9 bases, and 3 bases stayed unmatched. The CDR3 here is CASSLAGTSGGREQFF. Here the CDR3 DNA reads TGTGCCAGCAGCTTAGCCGGGACTAGCGGGGGGCGTGAGCAGTTCTTC.

The CDR3 DNA reads as TGTGCCAGCAGCTTAGGGGTGGGCAGGGGAGATCAGCCCCAGCATTTT. Amino acids: CASSLGVGRGDQPQHF. This chain connects TRBV7-8 to TRBJ1-5; D is perhaps TRBD1 (6 bases). There are 16 residues in the CDR3. Deletions cut 1 base from V and 5 bases from J, with 15 bases between. Per the germline V gene, CDR1 is SGHVS and CDR2 is FQNEAQ.

V is TRBV6-1 and J is TRBJ2-2; 9 bases fit TRBD1. CDR3 size: 15 residues. Trimming cost V 4 bases and J 7 bases; bases outside gene matches: 7. Germline V gives CDR1 MNHNS, CDR2 SASEGT. CDR3 protein: CASSGRDRVFGELFF. In nucleotides, the CDR3 is TGTGCCAGCAGTGGCCGGGACAGGGTATTCGGGGAGCTGTTTTTT.

The chain employs TRBV6-1 and TRBJ2-7; tentative D call: TRBD1 (6 bases). CDR1 is MNHNS and CDR2 is SASEGT in the germline V gene. V shed 2 bases and J shed 0 bases, with 14 bases lying between them. The CDR3 is 16 residues long. The CDR3 bases are TGTGCCAGCAGTGAATCGACAGGCAAGAGCTCCTACGAGCAGTACTTC. The encoded protein is CASSESTGKSSYEQYF.

This clone occurred once. The rearrangement joins TRBV27 to TRBJ2-3, with a possible D match to TRBD2 (8 bases). CDR1 is MNHEY, CDR2 SMNVEV, per germline (reference sequence). The V and J ends lost 4 bases and 6 bases respectively, with 17 bases between them. The CDR3 has 15 residues. The CDR3 DNA follows: TGTGCCAGCAGTTCCCCGGGAGGGGGCGGGGATACGCAGTATTTT. This sequence encodes CASSSPGGGGDTQYF.

This clone was observed many times. The chain carries TRBV7-2 and TRBJ1-2, with D unresolved. V was shortened by 1 base and J by 0 bases, with 12 bases between the two germline ends. Per germline, CDR1 SGHTA and CDR2 FQGNSA. The CDR3 contains 16 residues. The chain's CDR3 is CASSLEAMDTNYGYTF. The CDR3 DNA is TGTGCCAGCAGCTTAGAGGCTATGGATACTAACTATGGCTACACCTTC.

The chain couples TRBV7-9 to TRBJ2-5, with 8 bases aligning to TRBD2. Trimming cost V 5 bases and J 0 bases; bases outside gene matches: 5. The CDR3 has 15 residues. Germline CDR1 SEHNR, CDR2 FQNEAQ (reference sequence). CDR3 coding DNA: TGTGCCAGCAGCAGCACTAGCGGCTACCAAGAGACCCAGTACTTC. Protein product: CASSSTSGYQETQYF.

This chain joins TRBV4-1 and TRBJ2-7; D possibly corresponds to TRBD1 (5 bases). V dropped 3 bases and J dropped 3 bases, with 15 bases sitting between them. The CDR3 contains 15 residues. CDR1 MGHRA and CDR2 YSYEKL come from the germline V gene. The CDR3, as DNA: TGCGCCAGCAGCCAGTCCGACAGCTACATCTACGAGCAGTACTTC. It yields the protein CASSQSDSYIYEQYF.

In the case of this clone: Sequence at one end of the junction differs from germline and may be a read error. The V gene is TRBV2, the J gene TRBJ2-3; D is unclear. The CDR3 contains 15 residues. Germline lookup yields CDR1 SNHLY and CDR2 FYNNEI. CDR3 residues: CAGSSLGARIDTQYF. The CDR3 region has the DNA TGTGCCGGCAGCTCCCTGGGCGCCCGGATAGATACGCAGTATTTT. Full variable domain (outside the CDR3, taken from reference TRBV2 and TRBJ2-3): EPEVTQTPSHQVTQMGQEVILRCVPISNHLYFYWYRQILGQKVEFLVSFYNNEISEKSEIFDDQFSVERPDGSNFTLKIRSTKLEDSAMYFCAGSSLGARIDTQYFGPGTRLTVL.

The chain carries TRBV2 and TRBJ2-3; no clear D gene. Germline V lookup: CDR1 SNHLY, CDR2 FYNNEI. The CDR3 runs to 14 residues. V was trimmed by 2 bases and J by 0 bases, leaving 6 bases between them. The DNA of the CDR3 is TGTGCCAGCAGTGAACTTCTTAGCACAGATACGCAGTATTTT. It specifies CASSELLSTDTQYF.

The genes are TRBV4-2 and TRBJ2-7; 7 nucleotides line up with TRBD2. V lost 0 bases, J lost 9 bases, and 14 bases stayed unmatched. The CDR3 consists of 16 residues. CDR1 is LGHNA and CDR2 is YNFKEQ in the germline V gene. In nucleotides, the CDR3 is TGTGCCAGCAGCCAAGATGGAACGGGAGGTCTCCTCGGGCAGTACTTC. Translated: CASSQDGTGGLLGQYF.

The rearrangement joins TRBV6-5 to TRBJ2-7; TRBD2 aligns across 10 bases. Germline trimming cut 7 bases from V and 7 bases from J; bases unmatched to any gene: 4. The CDR3 runs to 12 residues. Germline values: CDR1 MNHEY, CDR2 SVGAGI. The CDR3 spells CASNSAGGEQYF. DNA of the CDR3: TGTGCCAGCAATTCAGCGGGAGGGGAGCAGTACTTC.

The gene calls are TRBV18 and TRBJ1-1, with D maybe TRBD1 (6 bases). The CDR3 is made up of 16 amino acids. V was cut by 3 bases and J by 4 bases, with 18 bases left in between. The germline CDR1 and CDR2 sequences are KGHSH and LQKENI. The CDR3 DNA sequence: TGTGCCAGCTCACCGTGGGTACGGACAGTGACCACTGAAGCTTTCTTT. It codes for CASSPWVRTVTTEAFF.

This clone was found a few times. The chain combines TRBV7-2 with TRBJ2-7; possibly TRBD1 for D (6 bases). In germline, CDR1 is SGHTA, CDR2 FQGNSA. This CDR3 region has 15 residues. Trimming removed 1 base from V and 3 bases from J, with 13 bases in between. The CDR3 loop reads CASSLVSGQSYEQYF. As DNA, the CDR3 is TGTGCCAGCAGCTTAGTATCTGGACAGAGCTACGAGCAGTACTTC.

In the case of this clone: The sample carries other DNA sequences with the same CDR3. The genes are TRBV28 and TRBJ1-4; tentatively, D is TRBD1 (5 bases). This CDR3 is built from 14 residues. The germline V and J ends were trimmed by 6 bases and 5 bases, with 13 bases remaining between them. Germline CDR1 reads MDHEN; CDR2 reads SYDVKM. The CDR3 protein is CASSSLGGNEKLFF. The CDR3 DNA sequence: TGTGCCAGCAGCTCCCTCGGGGGGAATGAAAAACTGTTTTTT.